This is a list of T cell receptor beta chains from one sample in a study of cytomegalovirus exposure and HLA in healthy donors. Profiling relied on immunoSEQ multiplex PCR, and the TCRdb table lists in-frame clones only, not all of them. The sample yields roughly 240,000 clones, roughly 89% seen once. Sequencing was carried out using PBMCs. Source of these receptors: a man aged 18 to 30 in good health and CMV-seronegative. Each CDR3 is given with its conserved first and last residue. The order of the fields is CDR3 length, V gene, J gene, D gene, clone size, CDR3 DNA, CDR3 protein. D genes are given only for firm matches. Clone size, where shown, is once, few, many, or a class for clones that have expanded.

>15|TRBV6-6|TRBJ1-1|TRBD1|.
TGTGCCAGCAGTCGATCGGACAGGGACCTGCCTGAAGCTTTCTTT
CASSRSDRDLPEAFF
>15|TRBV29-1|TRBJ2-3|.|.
TGCAGCGTTGATGTAGGTCAGGGTCGGACAGATACGCAGTATTTT
CSVDVGQGRTDTQYF
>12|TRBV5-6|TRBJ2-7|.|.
TGTGCCAGCAGCTTAGGCGGCTACGAGCAGTACTTC
CASSLGGYEQYF
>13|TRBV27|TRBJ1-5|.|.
TGTGCCAGCAGTTTGGGGGCGAGTCAGCCCCAGCATTTT
CASSLGASQPQHF
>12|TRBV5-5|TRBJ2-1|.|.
TGTGCCAGCAGCACCCTGACTAGTCAGCAGTTCTTC
CASSTLTSQQFF
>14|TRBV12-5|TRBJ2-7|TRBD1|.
TGTGCTAGGGGGACCGGGACAGGGACTTACGAGCAGTACTTC
CARGTGTGTYEQYF
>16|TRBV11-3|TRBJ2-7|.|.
TGTGCCAGCACCAGAAGGGGTCGCGGGGTCACCTACGAGCAGTACTTC
CASTRRGRGVTYEQYF
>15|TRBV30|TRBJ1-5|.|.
TGTGCCTGGAGTGTAAACAGGGCGAGCAATCAGCCCCAGCATTTT
CAWSVNRASNQPQHF
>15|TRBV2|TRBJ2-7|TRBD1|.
TGTGCCAGCAGTTTTGGCGGGACAGGAGAGTACGAGCAGTACTTC
CASSFGGTGEYEQYF
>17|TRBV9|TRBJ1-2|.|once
TGTGCCAGCAGCGTAGCGATGAGTCAGGGGCGCTTCTATGGCTACACCTTC
CASSVAMSQGRFYGYTF
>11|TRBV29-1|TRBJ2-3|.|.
TGCAGCGTTGATGAGGTTGGAACGCAGTATTTT
CSVDEVGTQYF